This TCR beta chain was recorded in a study of blood T cell repertoires in COVID-19. The assay was immunoSEQ multiplex PCR, and TCRdb's table has in-frame clones only and misses some. The sample holds over 350,000 clones, 87% seen once. Per the germline V gene, CDR1 is KGHDR and CDR2 is SFDVKD. Trimming shortened V by 3 bases and J by 1 base, and 8 bases separated the two germline ends. This CDR3 has 15 residues. The chain recombines TRBV24-1 with TRBJ2-2; no definite D call. What was sequenced was PBMCs or T cells enriched from blood (not recorded which). The receptor's source is a woman between 50 and 59 years old who had recovered from COVID-19. The CDR3 spells CATSDPDWNTGELFF. The CDR3 bases are TGTGCCACCAGTGATCCCGACTGGAACACCGGGGAGCTGTTTTTT.